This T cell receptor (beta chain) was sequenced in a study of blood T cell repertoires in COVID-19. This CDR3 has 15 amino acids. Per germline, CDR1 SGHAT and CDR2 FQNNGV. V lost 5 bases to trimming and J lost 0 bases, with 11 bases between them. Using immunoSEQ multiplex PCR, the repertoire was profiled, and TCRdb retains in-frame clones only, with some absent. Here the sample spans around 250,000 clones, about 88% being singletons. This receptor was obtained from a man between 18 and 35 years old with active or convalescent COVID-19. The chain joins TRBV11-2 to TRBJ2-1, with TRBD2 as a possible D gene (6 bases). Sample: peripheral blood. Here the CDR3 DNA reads TGTGCCAGCAGCGCAACTAGCCACTCCTACAATGAGCAGTTCTTC. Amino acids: CASSATSHSYNEQFF.